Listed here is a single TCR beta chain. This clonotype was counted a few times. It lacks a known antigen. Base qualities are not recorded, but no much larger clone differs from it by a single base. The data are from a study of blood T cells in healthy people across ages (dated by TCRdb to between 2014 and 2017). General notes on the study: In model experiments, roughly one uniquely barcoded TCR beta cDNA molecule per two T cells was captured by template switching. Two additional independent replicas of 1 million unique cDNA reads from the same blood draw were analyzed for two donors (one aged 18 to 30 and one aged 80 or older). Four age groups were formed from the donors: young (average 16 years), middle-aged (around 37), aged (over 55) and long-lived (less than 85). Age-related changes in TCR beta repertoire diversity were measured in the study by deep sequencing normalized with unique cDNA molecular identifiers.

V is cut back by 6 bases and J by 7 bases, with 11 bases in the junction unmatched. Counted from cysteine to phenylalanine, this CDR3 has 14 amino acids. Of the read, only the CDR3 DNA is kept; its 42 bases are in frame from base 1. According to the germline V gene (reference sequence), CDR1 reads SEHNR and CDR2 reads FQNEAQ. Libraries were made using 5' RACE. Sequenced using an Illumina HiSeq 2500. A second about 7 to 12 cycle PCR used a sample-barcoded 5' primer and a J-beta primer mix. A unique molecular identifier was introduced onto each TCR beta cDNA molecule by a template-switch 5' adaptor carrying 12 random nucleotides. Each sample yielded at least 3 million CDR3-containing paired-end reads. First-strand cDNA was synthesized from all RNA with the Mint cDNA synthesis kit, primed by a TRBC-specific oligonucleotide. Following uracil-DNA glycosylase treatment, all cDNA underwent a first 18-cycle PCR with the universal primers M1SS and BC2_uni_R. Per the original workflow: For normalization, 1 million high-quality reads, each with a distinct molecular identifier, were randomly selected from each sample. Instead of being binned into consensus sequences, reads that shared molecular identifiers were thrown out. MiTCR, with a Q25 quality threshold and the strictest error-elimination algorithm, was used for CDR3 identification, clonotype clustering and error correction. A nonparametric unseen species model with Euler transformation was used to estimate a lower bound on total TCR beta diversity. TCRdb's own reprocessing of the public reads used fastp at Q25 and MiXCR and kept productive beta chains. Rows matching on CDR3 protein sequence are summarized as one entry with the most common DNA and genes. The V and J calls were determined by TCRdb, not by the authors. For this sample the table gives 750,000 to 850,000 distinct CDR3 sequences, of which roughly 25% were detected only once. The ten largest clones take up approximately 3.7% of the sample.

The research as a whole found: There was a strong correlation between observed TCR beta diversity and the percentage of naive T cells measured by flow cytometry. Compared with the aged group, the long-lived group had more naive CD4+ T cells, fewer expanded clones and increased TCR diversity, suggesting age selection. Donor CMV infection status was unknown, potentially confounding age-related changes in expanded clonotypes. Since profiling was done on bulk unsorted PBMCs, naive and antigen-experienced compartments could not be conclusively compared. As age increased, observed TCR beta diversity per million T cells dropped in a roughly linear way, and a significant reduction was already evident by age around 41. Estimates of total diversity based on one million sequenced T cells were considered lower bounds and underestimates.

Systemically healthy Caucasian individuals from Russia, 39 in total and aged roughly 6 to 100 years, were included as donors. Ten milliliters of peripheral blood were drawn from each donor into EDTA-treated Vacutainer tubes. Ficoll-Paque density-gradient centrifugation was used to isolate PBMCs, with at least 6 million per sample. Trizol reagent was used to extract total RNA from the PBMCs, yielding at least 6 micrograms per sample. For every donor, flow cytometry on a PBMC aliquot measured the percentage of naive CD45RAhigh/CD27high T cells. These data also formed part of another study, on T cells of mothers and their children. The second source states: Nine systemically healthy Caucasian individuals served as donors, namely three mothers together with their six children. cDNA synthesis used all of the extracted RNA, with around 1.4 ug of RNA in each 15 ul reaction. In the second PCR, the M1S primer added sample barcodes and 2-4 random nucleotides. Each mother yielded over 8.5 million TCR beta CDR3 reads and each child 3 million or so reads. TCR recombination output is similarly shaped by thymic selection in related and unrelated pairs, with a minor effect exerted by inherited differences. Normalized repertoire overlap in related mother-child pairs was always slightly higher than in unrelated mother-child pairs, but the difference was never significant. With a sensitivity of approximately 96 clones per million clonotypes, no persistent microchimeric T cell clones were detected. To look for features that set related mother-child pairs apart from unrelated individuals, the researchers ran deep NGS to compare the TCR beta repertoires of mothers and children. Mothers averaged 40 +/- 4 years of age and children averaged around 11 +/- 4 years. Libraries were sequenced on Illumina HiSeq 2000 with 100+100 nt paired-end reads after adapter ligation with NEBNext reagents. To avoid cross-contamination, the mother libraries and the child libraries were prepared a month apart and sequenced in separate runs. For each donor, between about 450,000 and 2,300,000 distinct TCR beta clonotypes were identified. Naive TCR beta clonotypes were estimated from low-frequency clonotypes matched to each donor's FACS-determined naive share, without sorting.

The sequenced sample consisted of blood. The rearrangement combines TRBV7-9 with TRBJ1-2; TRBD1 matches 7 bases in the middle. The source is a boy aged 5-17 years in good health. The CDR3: CASRSGQIGIGYTF. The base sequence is TGTGCCAGCAGATCGGGACAGATAGGGATTGGCTACACCTTC.